This T cell receptor beta chain was documented in a study of shared clonotypes between healthy human individuals. General study results and limits: Memory subsets had estimated richness that was generally smaller than that of naive subsets. Naive CD4 clonotype sharing across a handful of donors was roughly 5%.

An assay was performed, and its level was deep. Genomic DNA of each subset was evenly split across several immunoSEQ plates. Sequenced by immunoSEQ multiplex PCR; TCRdb stores in-frame clones only, minus some. The sample has some 2,100,000 clones; about 93% are singletons. Trimming removed 0 bases from V and 6 bases from J, with 9 bases in between. This CDR3 comprises 13 residues. Germline CDR1 reads LGHNA; CDR2 reads YSLEER. Naive CD8 cells comprised CD45RO-negative, CCR7-positively selected cells, excluding terminally differentiated effector memory CD45RA+ cells. As to this clone: Its antigen is unidentified.

The specimen sequenced was naive CD8+ T cells from PBMCs. The clonotype originates from a man in his late teens or twenties in good health. Some clones in this sample may be carry-over from other donors' samples. The chain is built from TRBV4-3 and TRBJ2-7; D remains ambiguous. The CDR3 loop is CASSQDRAAEQYF. Written as DNA, the CDR3 is TGCGCCAGCAGCCAAGATAGGGCAGCCGAGCAGTACTTC.